This TCR beta chain came from a study of blood T cell repertoires in COVID-19. Germline CDR1 reads SGHNT; CDR2 reads YYREEE (reference sequence). This CDR3 contains 18 residues. V lost 5 bases, J lost 0 bases, and 10 bases stayed unmatched. The assay was immunoSEQ multiplex PCR, and TCRdb's table has in-frame clones only and misses some. Altogether 200,000 or so clones are present, 80% to 90% being singletons, with the ten largest covering around 4.6%. This TCR was sampled from a woman aged 45-60 years who had been exposed to COVID-19. The sequenced sample consisted of PBMCs or T cells enriched from blood (not recorded which). This chain connects TRBV5-4 to TRBJ2-3; 12 bases fit TRBD2. The DNA of the CDR3 is TGTGCCAGCAGGCGAAGCGGACTAGCGGGGCCTAGCACAGATACGCAGTATTTT. Its translation is CASRRSGLAGPSTDTQYF.